This T cell receptor (beta chain) stems from a study of shared clonotypes between healthy human individuals. This clone was observed once. Authors' data handling: As immunoSEQ supplied junction-only sequences (without quality scores), filtering differed. This table comes from immunoSEQ multiplex PCR, and its TCRdb copy is limited to in-frame clones, with some not included. That table gives V, J and clone size, and the DNA gave D and trimming. The table has 2 million to 2.5 million clones, approximately 96% seen once; the top ten hold 0.13%. Germline V gene sequence: CDR1 SEHNR, CDR2 FQNEAQ (reference sequence). The CDR3 sequence is 16 residues long. V was trimmed by 2 bases and J by 4 bases, leaving 15 bases between them.

The source material was naive CD4+ T cells sorted from blood. Subset reported: CD45RA+ positively selected. The receptor was derived from a man between 18 and 29 years old in good health. V gene TRBV7-9 combines with J gene TRBJ2-1; no reliable D call. The CDR3 loop is CASSLRPLPPYNEQFF. For the CDR3, the DNA is TGTGCCAGCAGCTTACGACCGCTACCCCCTTACAATGAGCAGTTCTTC.